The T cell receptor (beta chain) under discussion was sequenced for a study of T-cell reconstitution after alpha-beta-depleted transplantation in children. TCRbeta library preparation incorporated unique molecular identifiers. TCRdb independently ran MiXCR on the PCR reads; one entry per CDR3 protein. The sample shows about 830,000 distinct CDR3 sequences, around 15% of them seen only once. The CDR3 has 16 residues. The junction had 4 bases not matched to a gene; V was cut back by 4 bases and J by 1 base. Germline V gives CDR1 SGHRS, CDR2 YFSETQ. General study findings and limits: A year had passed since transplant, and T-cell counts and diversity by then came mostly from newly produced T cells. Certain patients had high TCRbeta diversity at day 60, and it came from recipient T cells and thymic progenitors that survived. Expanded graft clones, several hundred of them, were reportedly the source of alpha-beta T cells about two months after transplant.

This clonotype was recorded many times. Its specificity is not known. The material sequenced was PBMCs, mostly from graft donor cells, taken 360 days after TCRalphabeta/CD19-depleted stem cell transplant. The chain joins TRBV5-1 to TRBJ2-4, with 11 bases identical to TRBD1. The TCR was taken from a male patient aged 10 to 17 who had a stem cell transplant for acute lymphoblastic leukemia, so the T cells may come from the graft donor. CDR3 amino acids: CASSPGQGAAKNIQYF. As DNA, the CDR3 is TGCGCCAGCAGCCCAGGACAGGGGGCTGCCAAAAACATTCAGTACTTC.